This paragraph covers one T cell receptor beta chain sequence. Clones were read by immunoSEQ multiplex PCR, and TCRdb kept only the in-frame ones, dropping some. Of around 99,000 clones in the sample, more than 80% were seen once. The data were obtained in a study of PD-1 blockade in classical Hodgkin lymphoma. Brentuximab vedotin exposure varied among the patients, all of whom had relapsed after autologous stem cell transplantation. The starting material was peripheral blood mononuclear cells (PBMCs), obtained before the second cycle of nivolumab. The receptor comes from a human donor with classical Hodgkin lymphoma.

CDR3 in DNA: TGTGCCAGCAGTGAGGGACTACTAACCGGGGAGCTGTTTTTT. It encodes CASSEGLLTGELFF. The chain recombines TRBV6-1 with TRBJ2-2; TRBD2 matches 7 bases. V was pared by 3 bases and J by 5 bases, with 3 bases of the junction left unmatched. CDR3 length equals 14 residues. From germline, CDR1 is MNHNS and CDR2 SASEGT.